This T cell receptor beta chain was sequenced during a study of sequential checkpoint blockade in melanoma. Study at large: Both treatment sequences were followed by maintenance nivolumab.

Profiling relied on immunoSEQ multiplex PCR, and the TCRdb table lists in-frame clones only, not all of them. The repertoire holds roughly 30,000 clones, with 83% as singletons. Treatment meaning: randomized to nivolumab then ipilimumab (arm A) or the reverse (arm B). DNA-damaging chemotherapy had not been given to any patient beforehand. The CDR3 has 11 amino acids. Germline lookup yields CDR1 MDHEN and CDR2 SYDVKM. The ends were cut back, 1 base at V and 8 bases at J, with 3 bases in the middle. The chain is built from TRBV28 and TRBJ2-1, with D uncertain. This TCR was recovered from a human donor with melanoma. Here the sequenced sample was CD8+ T cells sorted from blood (inferred from file names), taken from a patient given nivolumab and ipilimumab in sequence. CDR3 protein: CASSLSDEQFF. CDR3 DNA sequence: TGTGCCAGCAGTTTATCTGATGAGCAGTTCTTC. Using reference TRBV28 and TRBJ2-1 for the parts outside the CDR3, the full variable domain is DVKVTQSSRYLVKRTGEKVFLECVQDMDHENMFWYRQDPGLGLRLIYFSYDVKMKEKGDIPEGYSVSREKKERFSLILESASTNQTSMYLCASSLSDEQFFGPGTRLTVL.